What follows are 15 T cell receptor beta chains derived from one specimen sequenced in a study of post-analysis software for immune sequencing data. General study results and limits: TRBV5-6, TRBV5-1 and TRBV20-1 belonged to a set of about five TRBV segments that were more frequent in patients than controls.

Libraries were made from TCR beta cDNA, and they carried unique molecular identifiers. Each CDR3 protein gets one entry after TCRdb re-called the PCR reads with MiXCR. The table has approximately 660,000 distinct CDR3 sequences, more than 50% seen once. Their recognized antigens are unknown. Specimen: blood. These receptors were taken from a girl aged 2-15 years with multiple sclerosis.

The CDR3 spells CASSVRHQRPYNEQFF. The DNA for the CDR3 is TGTGCCAGCAGTGTCCGCCATCAGCGGCCTTACAATGAGCAGTTCTTC. The chain recombines TRBV12-3 or TRBV12-4 with TRBJ2-1; D is perhaps TRBD2 (5 bases). V gave up 5 bases and J gave up 4 bases, with 18 bases separating them. This CDR3 spans 16 amino acids.

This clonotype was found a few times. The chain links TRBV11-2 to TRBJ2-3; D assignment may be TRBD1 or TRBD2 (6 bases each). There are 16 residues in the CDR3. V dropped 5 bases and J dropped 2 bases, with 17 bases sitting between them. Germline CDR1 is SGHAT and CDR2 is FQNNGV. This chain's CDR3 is CASSPRGAAVTDTQYF. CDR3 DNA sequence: TGTGCCAGCAGCCCTAGGGGGGCAGCAGTCACAGATACGCAGTATTTT.

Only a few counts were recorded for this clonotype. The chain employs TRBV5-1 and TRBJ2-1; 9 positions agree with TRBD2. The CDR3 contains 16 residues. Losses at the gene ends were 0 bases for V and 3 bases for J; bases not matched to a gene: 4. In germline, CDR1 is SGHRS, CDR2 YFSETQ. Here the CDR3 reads CASSLAASGVYNEQFF. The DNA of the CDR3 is TGCGCCAGCAGCTTGGCGGCTAGCGGGGTCTACAATGAGCAGTTCTTC.

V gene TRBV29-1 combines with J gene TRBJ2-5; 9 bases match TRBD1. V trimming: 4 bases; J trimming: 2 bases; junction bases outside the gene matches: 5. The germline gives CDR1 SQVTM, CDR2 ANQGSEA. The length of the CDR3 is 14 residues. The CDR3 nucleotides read TGCAGCGTTGCCGGGACAGGGCTACAAGAGACCCAGTACTTC. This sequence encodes CSVAGTGLQETQYF.

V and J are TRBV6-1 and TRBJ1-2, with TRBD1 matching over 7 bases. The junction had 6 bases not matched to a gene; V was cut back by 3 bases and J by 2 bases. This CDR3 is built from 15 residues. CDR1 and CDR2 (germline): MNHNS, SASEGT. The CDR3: CASSERPTGNYGYTF. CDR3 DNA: TGTGCCAGCAGTGAGCGCCCGACAGGGAACTATGGCTACACCTTC.

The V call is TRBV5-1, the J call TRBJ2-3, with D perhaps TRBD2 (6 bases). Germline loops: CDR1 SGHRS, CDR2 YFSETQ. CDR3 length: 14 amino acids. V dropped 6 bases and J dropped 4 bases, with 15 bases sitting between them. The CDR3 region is CASKLTSWADTQYF. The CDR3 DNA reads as TGCGCCAGCAAACTGACTAGTTGGGCAGATACGCAGTATTTT.

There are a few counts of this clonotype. The CDR3 DNA reads as TGCGCCAGCAGCCCGACCCCCCCAAATACGCAGTATTTT. Translation gives CASSPTPPNTQYF. The gene calls are TRBV5-1 and TRBJ2-3; D is undetermined. The V gene lost 4 bases and the J gene lost 7 bases, with 13 bases spanning the gap. CDR3 length equals 13 residues. From germline, CDR1 is SGHRS and CDR2 YFSETQ. Based on the CDR3 plus reference TRBV5-1 and TRBJ2-3, the full variable domain is KAGVTQTPRYLIKTRGQQVTLSCSPISGHRSVSWYQQTPGQGLQFLFEYFSETQRNKGNFPGRFSGRQFSNSRSEMNVSTLELGDSALYLCASSPTPPNTQYFGPGTRLTVL.

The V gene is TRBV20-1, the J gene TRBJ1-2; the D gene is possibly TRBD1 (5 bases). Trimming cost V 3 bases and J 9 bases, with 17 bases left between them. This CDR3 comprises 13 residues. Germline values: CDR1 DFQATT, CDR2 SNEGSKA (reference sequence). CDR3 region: CSASPNGGTRYTF. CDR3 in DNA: TGCAGTGCTAGTCCCAACGGGGGTACGCGCTACACCTTC.

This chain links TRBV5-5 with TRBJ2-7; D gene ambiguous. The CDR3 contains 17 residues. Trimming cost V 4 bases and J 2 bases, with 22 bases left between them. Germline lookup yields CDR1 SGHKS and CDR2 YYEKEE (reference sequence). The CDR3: CASSLPLGRSEAYEQYF. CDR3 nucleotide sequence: TGTGCCAGCAGCCTTCCTCTCGGACGCTCGGAAGCCTACGAGCAGTACTTC.

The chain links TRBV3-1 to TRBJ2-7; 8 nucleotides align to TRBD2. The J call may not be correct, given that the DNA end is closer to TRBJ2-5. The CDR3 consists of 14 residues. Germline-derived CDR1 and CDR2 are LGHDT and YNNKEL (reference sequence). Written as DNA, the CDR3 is TGTGCCAGCAGCCGTGTAGCGGGACGTGAGACCCAGTACTTC. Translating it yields CASSRVAGRETQYF.

In nucleotides, the CDR3 is TGCAGTGTACTTCGGACAGACTCCTACAATGAGCAGTTCTTC. It codes for CSVLRTDSYNEQFF. V is TRBV20-1 and J is TRBJ2-1, with D perhaps TRBD1 (6 bases). V dropped 7 bases and J dropped 0 bases, with 13 bases sitting between them. The CDR3 is 14 residues long. Germline V gene sequence: CDR1 DFQATT, CDR2 SNEGSKA (reference sequence).

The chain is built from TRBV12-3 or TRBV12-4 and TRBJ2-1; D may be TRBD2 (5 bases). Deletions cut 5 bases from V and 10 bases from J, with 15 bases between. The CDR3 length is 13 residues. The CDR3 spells CASSEGGFREQFF. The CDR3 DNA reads TGTGCCAGCAGTGAGGGCGGGTTTAGGGAGCAGTTCTTC.

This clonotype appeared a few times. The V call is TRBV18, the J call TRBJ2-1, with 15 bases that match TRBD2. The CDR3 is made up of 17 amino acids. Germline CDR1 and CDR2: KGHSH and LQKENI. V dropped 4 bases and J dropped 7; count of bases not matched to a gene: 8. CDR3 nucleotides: TGTGCCAGCTCACGGGGACTAGCGGGAGGTCAGGAGAATGAGCAGTTCTTC. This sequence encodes CASSRGLAGGQENEQFF. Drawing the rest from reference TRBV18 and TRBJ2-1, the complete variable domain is NAGVMQNPRHLVRRRGQEARLRCSPMKGHSHVYWYRQLPEEGLKFMVYLQKENIIDESGMPKERFSAEFPKEGPSILRIQQVVRGDSAAYFCASSRGLAGGQENEQFFGPGTRLTVL.

The CDR3 region has the DNA TGTGCCAGCAGTTTCACCGCTACCGGGGAGCTGTTTTTT. It yields the protein CASSFTATGELFF. This rearrangement joins TRBV7-8 to TRBJ2-2; D remains ambiguous. The CDR3 extends over 13 amino acids. Germline V gene sequence: CDR1 SGHVS, CDR2 FQNEAQ. V lost 6 bases and J lost 5, with 10 bases in between.

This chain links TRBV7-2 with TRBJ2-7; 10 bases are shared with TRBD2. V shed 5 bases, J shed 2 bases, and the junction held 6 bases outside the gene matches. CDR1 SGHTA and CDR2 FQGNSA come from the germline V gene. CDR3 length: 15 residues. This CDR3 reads CASSMGLAPAYEQYF. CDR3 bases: TGTGCCAGCAGCATGGGACTAGCGCCGGCCTACGAGCAGTACTTC.